This T cell receptor (beta chain) derives from a study of shared clonotypes between healthy human individuals (TCRdb year 2020). Regarding the research as a whole: A few men and two women, aged 18 to 49 years, made up the cohort. To estimate repertoire size and how much clonotype sharing occurs between individuals, the study deeply sequenced the blood TCR repertoires of several healthy adults. To increase sequencing depth and limit assay-specific biases, TCR repertoire library preparation and sequencing were carried out by different laboratories using diverse techniques. Per donor, leukapheresis produced somewhere between about 0.9 and 10 billion PBMCs. The study at large found these results: Sampling was restricted to blood, and TCR repertoires in tissues likely differ from the TCR repertoires found in blood. The small number of donors limited the genetic and exposure-history diversity represented. Pairwise subsampling led to the expectation that sequencing depth would affect the degree of clonotype sharing among donors.

TCR CDR3 regions were amplified from genomic DNA by multiplex PCR using the deep immunoSEQ assay. Extracted genomic DNA from each cell subset was spread evenly across all wells of several immunoSEQ 96-well plates, with each plate serving as a replicate. For unsorted PBMC, each replicate PCR was loaded with 250 to 300 ng genomic DNA, equivalent to about 30,000 T cell genomes. Genomic DNA from unsorted PBMC was sequenced over ten immunoSEQ deep assay plates. Purified libraries were quantified with a Qubit 3.0 fluorometer, sized on a Bioanalyzer 2100, and re-quantified with the KAPA Library Quantification kit. Each immunoSEQ 96-well plate was sequenced on its own single-read 150-cycle Illumina NextSeq 550 flow cell. The published analysis was carried out like this. The immunoSEQ output contained only junctional sequences without quality scores, so filtering could not match that applied to full-length reads. To assign V/J genes and CDR3, sequences were annotated using PyIR, a Python wrapper for IgBLAST v1.9, with IMGT germline references. Reads with weak V/J assignments (E-value above 1e-6), missing CDR3, stop codons, out-of-frame junctions, or ambiguous translated residues were removed. V3J clonotypes were defined as sequences sharing an identical inferred V gene, J gene, and CDR3 amino acid sequence. Percentage overlap between repertoires was computed as shared unique clonotypes divided by the size of the smaller repertoire. Repertoire richness was assessed with RTK rarefaction, the Chao1 estimator, and Recon v2.1 estimates of unobserved clonotypes. The immuneACCESS repertoire file appears here via TCRdb, limited to in-frame rearrangements. These files lack a portion of the clones; in checked studies, under half of the deficit traces to unresolved V genes, and the cause of the others is not known. The V and J calls and clone size were taken over from that table, and D and trimming were inferred from the DNA. This sample lists about 510,000 clones; approximately 85% were detected once. The leading ten clones occupy approximately 13% of the sample.

Measured from the cysteine to the phenylalanine, the CDR3 is 15 residues long. CDR3 DNA is the only sequence kept; it has 45 bases, read in frame from the first base. The germline V gene yields LGHNA for CDR1 and YNFKEQ for CDR2. The V end gives up 3 bases and the J end 7 bases, leaving 5 bases in the junction not matched to a gene. As for this clone: The specificity of this receptor is unknown. Qualities for individual bases were not recorded, and no much larger clone is one base off.

The donors were healthy, HIV-negative adults who had no recently reported acute infections or vaccinations. Every donor was a Caucasian adult residing in Nashville, Tennessee, USA. In the unsorted samples, tens of millions of PBMCs were counted, and genomic DNA was extracted using the QIAamp DNA Blood Mini kit. Blood was collected by leukapheresis, and PBMCs were isolated by Ficoll-Histopaque density gradient centrifugation and then cryopreserved in liquid nitrogen vapor phase. Material: PBMCs. The TCR comes from a woman between 35 and 50 years old in good health. Some clones in this sample may be carry-over from other donors' samples. The sequence joins TRBV4-2 to TRBJ2-1, and 11 bases in between align with TRBD2. The CDR3 loop reads CASSQELAGANEQFF. At the DNA level, the sequence is TGTGCCAGCAGCCAGGAACTAGCGGGAGCAAATGAGCAGTTCTTC.